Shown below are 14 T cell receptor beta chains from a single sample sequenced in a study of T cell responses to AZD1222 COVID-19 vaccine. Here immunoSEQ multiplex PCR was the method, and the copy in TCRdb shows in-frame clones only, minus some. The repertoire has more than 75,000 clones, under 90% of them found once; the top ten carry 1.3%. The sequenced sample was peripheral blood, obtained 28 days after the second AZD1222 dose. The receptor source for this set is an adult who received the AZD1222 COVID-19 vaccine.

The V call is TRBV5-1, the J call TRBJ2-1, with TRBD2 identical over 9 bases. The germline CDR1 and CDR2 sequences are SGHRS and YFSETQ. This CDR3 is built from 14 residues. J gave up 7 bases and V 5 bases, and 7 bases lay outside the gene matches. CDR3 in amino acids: CASSGSGSTNEQFF. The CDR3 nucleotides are TGCGCCAGCAGTGGTAGCGGGAGTACAAATGAGCAGTTCTTC.

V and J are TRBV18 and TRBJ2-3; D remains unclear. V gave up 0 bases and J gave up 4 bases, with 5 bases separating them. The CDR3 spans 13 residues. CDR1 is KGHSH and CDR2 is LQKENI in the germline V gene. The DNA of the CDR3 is TGTGCCAGCTCACCACCTGGGGCAGATACGCAGTATTTT. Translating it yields CASSPPGADTQYF.

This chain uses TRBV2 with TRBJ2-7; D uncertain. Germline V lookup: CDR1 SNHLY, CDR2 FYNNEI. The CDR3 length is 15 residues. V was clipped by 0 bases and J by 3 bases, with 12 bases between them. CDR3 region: CASSEAAPEIYEQYF. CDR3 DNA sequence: TGTGCCAGCAGTGAAGCGGCACCAGAAATCTACGAGCAGTACTTC.

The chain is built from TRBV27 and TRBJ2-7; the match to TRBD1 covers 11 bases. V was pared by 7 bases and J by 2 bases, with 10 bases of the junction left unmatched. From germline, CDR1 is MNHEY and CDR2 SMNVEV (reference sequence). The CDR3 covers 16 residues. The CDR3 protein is CASTTSGQGATYEQYF. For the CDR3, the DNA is TGTGCCAGCACCACCTCAGGACAGGGGGCGACCTACGAGCAGTACTTC.

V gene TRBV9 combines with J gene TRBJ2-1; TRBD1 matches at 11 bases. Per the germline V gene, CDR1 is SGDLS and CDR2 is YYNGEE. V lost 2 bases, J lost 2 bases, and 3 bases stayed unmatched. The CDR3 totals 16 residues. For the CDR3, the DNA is TGTGCCAGCAGCGTGGGGACAGGGGGTGCCTACAATGAGCAGTTCTTC. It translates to CASSVGTGGAYNEQFF.

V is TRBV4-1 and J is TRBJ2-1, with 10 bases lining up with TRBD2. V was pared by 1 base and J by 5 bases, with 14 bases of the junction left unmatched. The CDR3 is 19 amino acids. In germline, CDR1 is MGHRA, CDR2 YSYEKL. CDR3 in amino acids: CASSQGSGRLAGGHNEQFF. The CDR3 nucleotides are TGCGCCAGCAGCCAAGGGAGCGGAAGGTTAGCGGGAGGTCACAATGAGCAGTTCTTC.

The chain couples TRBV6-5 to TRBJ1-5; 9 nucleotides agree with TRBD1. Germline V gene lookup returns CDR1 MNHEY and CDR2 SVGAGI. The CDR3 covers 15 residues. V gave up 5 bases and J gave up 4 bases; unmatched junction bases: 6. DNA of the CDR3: TGTGCCAGCAGTACACGCGGGACAGGGAATCAGCCCCAGCATTTT. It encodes CASSTRGTGNQPQHF.

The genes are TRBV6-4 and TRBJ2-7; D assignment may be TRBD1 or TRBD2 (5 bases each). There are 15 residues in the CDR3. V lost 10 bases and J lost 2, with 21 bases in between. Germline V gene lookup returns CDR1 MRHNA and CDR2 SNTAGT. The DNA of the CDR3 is TGTGCCACTTACGGACGGGGACCCAACCCCTACGAGCAGTACTTC. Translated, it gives CATYGRGPNPYEQYF.

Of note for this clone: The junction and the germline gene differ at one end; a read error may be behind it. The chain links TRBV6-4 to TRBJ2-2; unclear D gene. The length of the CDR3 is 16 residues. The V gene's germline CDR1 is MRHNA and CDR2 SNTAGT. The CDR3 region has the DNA TGTGTCAGCAGTGACTCCCTAGTGTGGAACACCGGGGAGCTGTTTTTT. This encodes CVSSDSLVWNTGELFF.

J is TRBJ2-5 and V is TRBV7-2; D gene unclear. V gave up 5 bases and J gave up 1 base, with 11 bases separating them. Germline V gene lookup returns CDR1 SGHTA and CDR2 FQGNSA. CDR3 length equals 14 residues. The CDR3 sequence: CASSPTPFQETQYF. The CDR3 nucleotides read TGTGCCAGCAGCCCGACACCCTTCCAAGAGACCCAGTACTTC.

The chain's CDR3 is CASSFSYGNEQFF. CDR3 nucleotide sequence: TGTGCCAGCAGCTTCAGTTATGGGAATGAGCAGTTCTTC. The chain has TRBV5-5 and TRBJ2-1; D gene unclear. The CDR3 consists of 13 residues. Trimming took off 2 bases at V and 7 bases at J, with 10 bases between the two ends. Germline lookup yields CDR1 SGHKS and CDR2 YYEKEE (reference sequence).

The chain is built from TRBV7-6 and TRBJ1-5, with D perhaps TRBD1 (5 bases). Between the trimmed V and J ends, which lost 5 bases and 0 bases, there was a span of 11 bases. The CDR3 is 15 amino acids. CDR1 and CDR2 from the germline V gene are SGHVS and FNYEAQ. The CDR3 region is CASSLDSYSNQPQHF. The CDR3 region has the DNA TGTGCCAGCAGCCTAGACAGCTATAGCAATCAGCCCCAGCATTTT.

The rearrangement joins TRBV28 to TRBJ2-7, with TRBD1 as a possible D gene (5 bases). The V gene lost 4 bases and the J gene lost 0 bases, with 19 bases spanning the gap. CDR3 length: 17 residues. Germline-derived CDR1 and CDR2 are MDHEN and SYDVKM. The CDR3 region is CASSSLTALPFSYEQYF. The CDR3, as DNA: TGTGCCAGCAGTTCCTTGACAGCTTTGCCTTTCTCCTACGAGCAGTACTTC.

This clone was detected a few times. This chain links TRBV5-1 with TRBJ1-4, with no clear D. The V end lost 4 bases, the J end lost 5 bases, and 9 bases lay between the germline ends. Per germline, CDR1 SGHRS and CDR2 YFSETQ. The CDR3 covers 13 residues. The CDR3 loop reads CASSTDTNEKLFF. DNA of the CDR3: TGCGCCAGCAGCACCGACACCAATGAAAAACTGTTTTTT.